The 17 T cell receptor beta chains listed next were all sequenced from one sample in a study of tissue T cells after allogeneic stem cell transplantation. Specified time point: mouse harvest day 14 after allogeneic transplant. Tail vein injection delivered 10^7 T-cell-depleted bone marrow cells and 10^6 splenic CD5+ T cells. Libraries were prepared by immunoSEQ multiplex PCR; TCRdb keeps only in-frame clonotypes and omits some of them. This table has approximately 7,500 clones, roughly 34% appearing once. Sequencing was carried out using skin. The receptors derive from a female BALB/c mouse given C57BL/6 T cells with graft-versus-host disease after an allogeneic hematopoietic cell transplant.

This clone is labeled as medium-sized. Germline and genes: mouse. The observed sequence ends 1 residue before the CDR3 terminus, with the missing tail filled in from the germline J gene. The V gene is TRBV26, the J gene TRBJ2-1, with D unresolved. Looked up from germline, CDR1 is KGHPV and CDR2 is FQNQEV (reference sequence). The V gene lost 0 bases and the J gene lost 1 base, with 4 bases spanning the gap. The CDR3 covers 14 residues. The CDR3 DNA, read in part, is TGTGCCAGCAGTCTGTCAGGGAACTATGCTGAGCAGTTC. Its protein is CASSLSGNYAEQF. Given in full, the CDR3 is CASSLSGNYAEQFF.

A few counts support this clone. All gene names here are mouse names. The chain's CDR3 is CASSQGGEQYF. The CDR3 bases that were read are TGTGCCAGCAGCCAAGGGGGTGAACAGTAC. The V call is TRBV5, the J call TRBJ2-7; D ambiguous. The read is 1 residue too short to cover the CDR3 end, so that end is filled in from the germline J gene. V was shortened by 1 base and J by 6 bases, with 4 bases between the two germline ends. The germline V gene has CDR1 LGHNA and CDR2 YNLKQL (reference sequence). There are 11 residues in the CDR3.

As for this clone: Gene labels here are mouse ones. Read data end 1 residue before the CDR3 end; the end is taken from the germline J gene. This chain uses TRBV3 with TRBJ1-3; the D gene is possibly TRBD1 (5 bases). Trimming removed 2 bases from V and 0 bases from J, with 5 bases in between. CDR3 length: 14 residues. In germline, CDR1 is SNHLY, CDR2 FYNGKV (reference sequence). The sequenced part of the CDR3 DNA is TGTGCCAGCAGCTTACAGGGTTCTGGAAATACGCTCTAT. This gives the protein CASSLQGSGNTLY. The full CDR3 protein reads CASSLQGSGNTLYF.

A note on this clone: Germline and genes: mouse. The observed sequence ends 1 residue before the CDR3 terminus, with the missing tail filled in from the germline J gene. V gene TRBV12-2 combines with J gene TRBJ2-5; 10 bases are shared with TRBD2. This CDR3 contains 15 residues. The trim removed 0 bases at V and 4 bases at J, leaving 3 bases unmatched. Germline values: CDR1 SGHLS, CDR2 HYDKME. The CDR3 loop is CASSLELGGKDTQYF. The part of the CDR3 DNA that was read is TGTGCCAGCTCTCTCGAACTGGGGGGGAAAGACACCCAGTAC.

On this clone: The genes are named according to mouse. The read ends 1 residue shy of where the CDR3 ends; the end is completed using the germline J gene. V gene TRBV4 combines with J gene TRBJ2-3; 11 bases fit TRBD2. After removal of 5 bases from V and 0 bases from J, the junction contained 4 bases not matched to a gene. Germline V gene sequence: CDR1 LGHDT, CDR2 YNNKQL (reference sequence). The CDR3 spans 16 residues. The sequenced part of the CDR3 DNA is TGTGCCAGCAGCCGGACTGGGGGGTCTAGTGCAGAAACGCTGTAT. Protein: CASSRTGGSSAETLY. The full CDR3 is CASSRTGGSSAETLYF.

In this sample, this clone turned up a few times. Gene names and germline refer to mouse. The read comes to an end 1 residue before the CDR3 does, leaving the germline J gene to fill in the end. The V gene is TRBV23, the J gene TRBJ1-5. In germline, CDR1 is KGHTA, CDR2 FQNQQP. The CDR3 has 13 amino acids. Incomplete CDR3 DNA: TGCTCCAGCAGTCAAGATAACAACCAGGCTCCGCTT. This encodes CSSSQDNNQAPL. The whole CDR3 reads CSSSQDNNQAPLF.

Worth noting for this clone: The listed genes are named as in mouse. From the germline J gene comes the end of the CDR3, since the read stops 1 residue before it. This chain links TRBV19 with TRBJ1-1; a weak D match, TRBD1 (5 bases). The CDR3 sequence is 13 residues long. Trimming left V 4 bases short and J 3 bases short, with 10 bases between. Germline assignment: CDR1 FNHDT and CDR2 SITEND (reference sequence). The DNA read from the CDR3 is TGTGCCAGCAGTGGGGGAGGGGACACAGAAGTCTTC. Translated, it gives CASSGGGDTEVF. The full CDR3 reads CASSGGGDTEVFF.

This clone is medium-sized in the sample. Mouse names are used for the genes. The read finishes 1 residue shy of the CDR3 end, and the germline J gene is used to complete it. The V gene is TRBV31, the J gene TRBJ2-1, with D possibly called TRBD1 or TRBD2 (5 bases each). The CDR3 loop spans 13 amino acids. Trimming pared 0 bases from V and 5 bases from J, leaving 8 bases between. CDR1 is GKSSPN and CDR2 is SITVG in the germline V gene. CDR3 protein: CAWSLRDDAEQFF. The sequenced CDR3 bases are TGTGCCTGGAGTCTAAGGGACGATGCTGAGCAGTTC.

In the case of this clone: Gene names follow the mouse nomenclature. The sequenced fragment ends 1 residue before the CDR3 boundary, so the rest is inferred from the germline J gene. The chain links TRBV16 to TRBJ2-5; no clear D. Germline loops: CDR1 SGHSA, CDR2 FRNQAP. V lost 1 base to trimming and J lost 5 bases, with 4 bases between them. The CDR3 loop spans 12 amino acids. The covered CDR3 bases are TGTGCAAGCAGCTTAGTAGGAGACACCCAGTAC. It is translated as CASSLVGDTQY. The full CDR3 protein is CASSLVGDTQYF.

Details on this clone: Gene names are mouse gene names. Coverage ceases 1 residue before the CDR3 finishes, and the germline J gene fills in the end. The V call is TRBV26, the J call TRBJ1-4, with a tentative D call TRBD1 (5 bases). The CDR3 contains 14 residues. V dropped 3 bases and J dropped 3 bases, with 8 bases sitting between them. From germline, CDR1 is KGHPV and CDR2 FQNQEV (reference sequence). CDR3 DNA (partial): TGTGCCAGCAGTCTCGCAGGGACCAACGAAAGATTATTT. Translated, it gives CASSLAGTNERLF. The full CDR3 protein is CASSLAGTNERLFF.

As concerns this clone: Germline and genes: mouse. The CDR3 extends 1 residue past the end of the read, so its final part is completed from the germline J gene. The chain couples TRBV26 to TRBJ2-2, with 13 bases that match TRBD2. The trim removed 4 bases at V and 0 bases at J, leaving 5 bases unmatched. The germline V gene has CDR1 KGHPV and CDR2 FQNQEV (reference sequence). This CDR3 contains 18 residues. The sequenced part of the CDR3 DNA is TGTGCCAGCAGTCAACCGGGACTGGGGGGGGCAAACACCGGGCAGCTCTAC. Residues: CASSQPGLGGANTGQLY. The CDR3, in full, reads CASSQPGLGGANTGQLYF.

A remark on this clone: Genes and germline come from the mouse. Read data end 1 residue before the CDR3 end; the end is taken from the germline J gene. The gene calls are TRBV13-3 and TRBJ2-2, with 9 positions matching TRBD1. V was pared by 6 bases and J by 2 bases, with 2 bases of the junction left unmatched. Germline CDR1 and CDR2: NNHDY and SYVADS. CDR3 size: 14 residues. The CDR3 sequence is CASTGQGNTGQLYF. CDR3 DNA (partial): TGTGCCAGCACCGGACAGGGGAACACCGGGCAGCTCTAC. Based on the CDR3 plus reference TRBV13-3 and TRBJ2-2, the full variable domain is EAAVTQSPRSKVAVTGGKVTLSCHQTNNHDYMYWYRQDTGHGLRLIHYSYVADSTEKGDIPDGYKASRPSQENFSLILELASLSQTAVYFCASTGQGNTGQLYFGEGSKLTVL.

This clone qualifies as medium-sized. All gene names here are mouse names. The read falls 1 residue short of the CDR3 end, and the missing part is taken from the germline J gene. This chain uses TRBV26 with TRBJ1-4, with D perhaps TRBD1 (6 bases). Trimming took off 1 base at V and 3 bases at J, with 9 bases between the two ends. Looked up from germline, CDR1 is KGHPV and CDR2 is FQNQEV (reference sequence). CDR3 length: 15 residues. CDR3 protein: CASSLFGGANERLFF. The covered CDR3 bases are TGTGCCAGCAGTCTGTTTGGGGGCGCCAACGAAAGATTATTT.

By share of the sample, this clone is medium-sized (0.01 to 0.1%). The gene symbols are mouse symbols. The CDR3 end falls 1 residue outside the read, so it is completed with the germline J gene. The rearrangement uses TRBV1 and TRBJ1-6, with TRBD1 matching over 9 bases. TRBJ1-6 is sorted into the ORF group, with uncertain function. The CDR3 spans 15 residues. Per the germline V gene, CDR1 is NSQYPW and CDR2 is LRSPGD (reference sequence). The V and J ends lost 3 bases and 5 bases, in that order; junction bases with no gene match: 2. The CDR3 DNA, read in part, is TGCACCTGCAGTGCCCGGGACAGGGATAATTCGCCCCTCTAC. Residues: CTCSARDRDNSPLY. In full, the CDR3 is CTCSARDRDNSPLYF.

Comments on this clone: Each gene name is a mouse one. The CDR3 extends 1 residue past the end of the read, so its final part is completed from the germline J gene. V and J are TRBV31 and TRBJ2-7; perhaps TRBD2 as D (6 bases). The V and J ends lost 3 bases and 4 bases respectively, with 10 bases between them. The CDR3 has 12 residues. Germline CDR1 GKSSPN, CDR2 SITVG. This CDR3 reads CAWRLTGYEQYF. CDR3 DNA (partial): TGTGCCTGGAGACTTACTGGGTATGAACAGTAC.

This clone has a handful of counts. Gene names follow the mouse nomenclature. Coverage ceases 1 residue before the CDR3 finishes, and the germline J gene fills in the end. This chain joins TRBV15 and TRBJ2-1; the match to TRBD2 covers 10 bases. Losses at the gene ends were 3 bases for V and 3 bases for J; bases not matched to a gene: 2. The germline gives CDR1 SGHND, CDR2 FRSKSL. This CDR3 is built from 15 residues. The CDR3 is CASSLDWGSYAEQFF. The covered CDR3 bases are TGTGCCAGCAGTTTGGACTGGGGGTCCTATGCTGAGCAGTTC.

On this clone itself: Mouse names are used for the genes. The read stops 1 residue short of the end of the CDR3; the missing end is completed from the germline J gene. The gene calls are TRBV2 and TRBJ2-5; 10 nucleotides line up with TRBD2. Unmatched junction bases numbered 10, after V lost 2 bases and J lost 5 bases. Looked up from germline, CDR1 is LGHNA and CDR2 is YSYQKL. This CDR3 is 17 amino acids long. The CDR3 sequence: CASSQNRWGGAGDTQYF. CDR3 DNA, as far as it was read: TGTGCCAGCAGCCAAAATCGCTGGGGGGGCGCGGGAGACACCCAGTAC. The full variable domain, its missing parts supplied by reference TRBV2 and TRBJ2-5, is DPKIIQKPKYLVAVTGSEKILICEQYLGHNAMYWYRQSAKKPLEFMFSYSYQKLMDNQTASSRFQPQSSKKNHLDLQITALKPDDSATYFCASSQNRWGGAGDTQYFGPGTRLLVL.